This T cell receptor (beta chain) originates from a study of T cell repertoires in ileal Crohn's disease (dated by TCRdb to the late 2010s). In terms of the full investigation: The median duration of disease was approximately 7.9 years, and at the time of surgery around 35% of patients were active smokers. Surgery was performed for a complication in all patients, with stricturing disease in roughly 61% and penetrating disease in approximately 40%. Roughly half of the patients were given postoperative therapy, with 15 to 20 on anti-TNF agents and about a dozen on thiopurines. TCR repertoire analysis was done in a few dozen Crohn's disease patients from a prospective multicentre cohort. Running in parallel with the study was a multicentre cohort set up to find predictors of early endoscopic recurrence following ileocolonic resection. Endoscopic postoperative recurrence was defined by a Rutgeerts score above i0. A total of about 170 mucosal samples from around 57 patients were sequenced, collected from several sites on the surgical specimen and at postoperative endoscopy. On the study overall, not on this receptor specifically: Mucosal CD4 and CD8 T cells were sorted and sequenced only in a subgroup of patients, the size of which was not stated. More high-frequency clones were carried by sorted CD8 T cells than by CD4 T cells, suggesting that mucosal expansions were mainly CD8. A significantly higher proportion of clonal expansions was observed in active smokers at surgery than in non-smokers (approximately 26% vs 20%, p=0.02). Higher percentages of high-frequency clones at the time of surgery were linked to endoscopic recurrence, and every patient with clonality above 26.8% (18/57) had recurrence.

Adults with ileal or ileocolonic Crohn's disease for whom ileocolonic resection was indicated were considered eligible. Whole ileal mucosal biopsies were kept frozen at -80 degrees C prior to DNA extraction. A TRizol-based method was used to extract genomic DNA from the frozen whole biopsies, and the DNA was quantified with a NanoDrop 2000 spectrophotometer. This clone was detected only once. Its antigen remains undetermined. No base-level quality is on record; no much larger clone is a single base apart. The CDR3 starts with the cysteine, ends with the phenylalanine, and has 14 residues. The kept DNA is CDR3 alone, 42 bases in frame from the first base. Trimmed from V: 11 bases; trimmed from J: 3 bases; junction bases lacking a gene match: 7. For commercial TCRB immunosequencing, about 0.45 micrograms of biopsy DNA were submitted for each sample. Adaptive Biotechnology amplified CDR3 regions from genomic DNA with a two-step multiplex PCR that controlled for amplification bias. Primers for every V and J gene segment were used in the first PCR, and barcodes and Illumina adapters were added in the second PCR. CDR3 libraries were sequenced using an Illumina instrument. The original pipeline was this. The analysis used both the pipelines supplied by the vendor and custom analysis of the raw data in R/Bioconductor with R version 3.3.0. Clonality, ranging from 0 to 1, was calculated as the inverse of the normalised Shannon entropy of all productive clones. The repertoire share taken up by the top 100 clones defined high-frequency clones, and only clones that passed a 95% confidence test were kept. Repertoire diversity was measured with the Simpson index, and overlap between samples was measured with the Morisita-Horn index. The clones in this table, taken by TCRdb from immuneACCESS, are in-frame only. Not every clone is retained; where verified, under half of the shortfall comes from an unresolved V gene, and the cause of the rest is unknown. From that table come the V and J calls and clone size; the DNA was used to work out D and trimming. The sample table lists about 9,600 clones, 76% of them with a count of one. In total, the top ten clones hold about 25% of the sample.

The V and J segments used are TRBV23-1 and TRBJ2-5, and 12 bases in between align with TRBD2. TRBV23-1 is filed as an ORF, its function uncertain. The specimen sequenced was ileal tissue. The receptor was isolated from an adult with Crohn's disease. The CDR3 has the sequence CAWRLAGEKETQYF. In nucleotide form, the sequence is TGCGCCTGGCGACTAGCGGGGGAAAAAGAGACCCAGTACTTC.